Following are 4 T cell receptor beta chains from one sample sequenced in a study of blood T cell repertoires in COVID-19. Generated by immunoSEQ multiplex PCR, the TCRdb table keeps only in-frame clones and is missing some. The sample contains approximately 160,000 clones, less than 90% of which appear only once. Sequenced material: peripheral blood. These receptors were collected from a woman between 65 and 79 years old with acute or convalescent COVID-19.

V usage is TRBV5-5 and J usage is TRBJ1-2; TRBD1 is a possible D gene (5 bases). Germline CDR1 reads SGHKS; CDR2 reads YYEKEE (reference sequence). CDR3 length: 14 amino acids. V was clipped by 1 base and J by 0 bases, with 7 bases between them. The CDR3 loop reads CASSLRQSNYGYTF. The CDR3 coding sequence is TGTGCCAGCAGCTTGCGACAGTCTAACTATGGCTACACCTTC.

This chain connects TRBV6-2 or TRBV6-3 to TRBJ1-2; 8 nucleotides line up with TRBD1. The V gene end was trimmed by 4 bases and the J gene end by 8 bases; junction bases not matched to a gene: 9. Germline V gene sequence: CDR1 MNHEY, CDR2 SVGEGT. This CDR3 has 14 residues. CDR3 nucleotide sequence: TGTGCCAGCAGTTCGGACAGGGCTGCTTACGGCTACACCTTC. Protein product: CASSSDRAAYGYTF.

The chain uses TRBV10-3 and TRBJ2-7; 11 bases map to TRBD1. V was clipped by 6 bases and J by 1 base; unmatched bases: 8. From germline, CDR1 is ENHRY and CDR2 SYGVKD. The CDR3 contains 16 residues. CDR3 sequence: CAIRISGQGVSYEQYF. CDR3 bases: TGTGCCATCAGGATATCGGGACAGGGGGTTTCCTACGAGCAGTACTTC.

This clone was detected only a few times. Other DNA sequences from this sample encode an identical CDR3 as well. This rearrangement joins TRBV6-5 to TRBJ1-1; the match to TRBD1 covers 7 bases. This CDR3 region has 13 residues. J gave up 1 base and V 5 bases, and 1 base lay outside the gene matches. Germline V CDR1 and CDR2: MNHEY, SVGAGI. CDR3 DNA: TGTGCCAGCAGTAGGACAGGGAACACTGAAGCTTTCTTT. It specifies CASSRTGNTEAFF.